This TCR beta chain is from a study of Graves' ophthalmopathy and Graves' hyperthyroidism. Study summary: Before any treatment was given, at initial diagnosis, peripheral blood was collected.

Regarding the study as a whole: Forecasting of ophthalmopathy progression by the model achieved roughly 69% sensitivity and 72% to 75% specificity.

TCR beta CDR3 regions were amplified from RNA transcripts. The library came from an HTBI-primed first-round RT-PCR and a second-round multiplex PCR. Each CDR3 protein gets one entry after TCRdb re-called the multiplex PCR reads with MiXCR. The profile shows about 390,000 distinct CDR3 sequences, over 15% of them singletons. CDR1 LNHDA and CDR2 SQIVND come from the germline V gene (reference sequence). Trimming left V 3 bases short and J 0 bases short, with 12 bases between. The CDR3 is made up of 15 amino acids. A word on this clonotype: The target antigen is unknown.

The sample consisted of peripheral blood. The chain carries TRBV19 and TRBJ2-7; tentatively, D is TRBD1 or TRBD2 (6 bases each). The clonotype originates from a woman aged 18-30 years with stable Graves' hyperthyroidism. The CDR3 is CASSITGADSYEQYF. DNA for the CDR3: TGTGCCAGTAGTATTACGGGGGCCGACTCCTACGAGCAGTACTTC.